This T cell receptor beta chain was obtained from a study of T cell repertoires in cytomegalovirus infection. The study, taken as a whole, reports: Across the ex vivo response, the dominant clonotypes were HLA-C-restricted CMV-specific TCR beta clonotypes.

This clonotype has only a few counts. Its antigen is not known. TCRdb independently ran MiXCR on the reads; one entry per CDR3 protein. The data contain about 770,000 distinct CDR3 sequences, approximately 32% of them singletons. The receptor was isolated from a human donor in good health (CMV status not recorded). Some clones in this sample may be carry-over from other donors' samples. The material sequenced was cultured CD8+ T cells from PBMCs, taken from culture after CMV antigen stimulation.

In DNA, the CDR3 is TGTGCCAGCATCGCCCGGGGGGGGGCGGGCTATGGCTACACCTTC. It encodes CASIARGGAGYGYTF. The gene calls are TRBV2 and TRBJ1-2; TRBD1 might be the D (6 bases). Per the germline V gene, CDR1 is SNHLY and CDR2 is FYNNEI. CDR3 length: 15 amino acids. V was clipped by 7 bases and J by 4 bases, with 19 bases between them.